Following are 25 T cell receptor beta chains from one sample sequenced in a study of blood T cell repertoires in COVID-19. TCRdb's copy holds only in-frame clones and misses some; the assay was immunoSEQ multiplex PCR. In the table there are about 160,000 clones, about 90% of which are singletons. The sequencing input was PBMCs or T cells enriched from blood (not recorded which). These receptors were collected from a woman aged 50 to 60 who had recovered from COVID-19.

A few counts support this clone. Here the CDR3 reads CASSQRANTGELFF. Here the CDR3 DNA reads TGTGCCAGCAGCCAGCGGGCGAACACCGGGGAGCTGTTTTTT. The chain recombines TRBV7-9 with TRBJ2-2; D might be TRBD2 (6 bases). Germline assignment: CDR1 SEHNR and CDR2 FQNEAQ (reference sequence). This CDR3 has 14 residues. Trimming left V 5 bases short and J 0 bases short, with 7 bases between.

The chain links TRBV5-1 to TRBJ1-2; tentatively, D is TRBD1 (6 bases). The CDR3 consists of 14 residues. Trimming pared 2 bases from V and 8 bases from J, leaving 16 bases between. Germline lookup yields CDR1 SGHRS and CDR2 YFSETQ. CDR3 protein: CASSLTTGFKGYTF. Here the CDR3 DNA reads TGCGCCAGCAGCTTAACGACAGGATTTAAGGGCTACACCTTC. The whole variable domain, filled in from reference TRBV5-1 and TRBJ1-2, reads KAGVTQTPRYLIKTRGQQVTLSCSPISGHRSVSWYQQTPGQGLQFLFEYFSETQRNKGNFPGRFSGRQFSNSRSEMNVSTLELGDSALYLCASSLTTGFKGYTFGSGTRLTVV.

Only a few counts were recorded for this clone. This sequence joins TRBV7-9 and TRBJ2-2, with D tentatively TRBD2 (5 bases). This CDR3 has 16 amino acids. Germline assignment: CDR1 SEHNR and CDR2 FQNEAQ (reference sequence). V was pared by 1 base and J by 3 bases, with 12 bases between. The CDR3 is CASSLGRVEYTGELFF. The CDR3 DNA sequence: TGTGCCAGCAGCTTAGGGCGGGTCGAGTACACCGGGGAGCTGTTTTTT.

The chain combines TRBV5-4 with TRBJ2-5, with TRBD1 identical over 7 bases. Unmatched junction bases numbered 5, after V lost 4 bases and J lost 2 bases. The germline V gene has CDR1 SGHNT and CDR2 YYREEE (reference sequence). The CDR3 contains 14 residues. CDR3 sequence: CASSTGTVQETQYF. The CDR3 bases are TGTGCCAGCAGCACCGGGACAGTACAAGAGACCCAGTACTTC.

Turning to this clone: Mismatch with germline at one junction end may stem from a read error. The CDR3 coding sequence is TGCAACGTTCATACAGGGGCGAACTATGGCTACACCTTC. It translates to CNVHTGANYGYTF. The V gene is TRBV29-1, the J gene TRBJ1-2, with 7 bases that match TRBD1. The CDR3 is 13 residues long. CDR1 SQVTM and CDR2 ANQGSEA come from the germline V gene.

This clone has more than one count but fewer than ten. V gene TRBV6-5 combines with J gene TRBJ2-7; no reliable D call. Germline lookup yields CDR1 MNHEY and CDR2 SVGAGI. The CDR3 contains 11 residues. Trimming left V 7 bases short and J 2 bases short, with 6 bases between. The CDR3: CASTAAYEQYF. The CDR3, as DNA: TGTGCCAGCACCGCGGCCTACGAGCAGTACTTC.

The table lists this clone with a few counts. The rearrangement joins TRBV2 to TRBJ2-7; 8 nucleotides match TRBD1. The CDR3 is 13 amino acids. Germline values: CDR1 SNHLY, CDR2 FYNNEI. The V and J ends lost 5 bases and 6 bases, in that order; junction bases with no gene match: 6. DNA of the CDR3: TGTGCCAGCAGTCGACAGGGGTCGGGCGAGCAGTACTTC. It translates to CASSRQGSGEQYF.

The DNA for the CDR3 is TGTGCCAGCAGCCCTAAGGGGGACCCTCAAAGGAACACTGAAGCTTTCTTT. It codes for CASSPKGDPQRNTEAFF. The chain links TRBV5-5 to TRBJ1-1, with a weak D call TRBD1 (6 bases). Germline assignment: CDR1 SGHKS and CDR2 YYEKEE (reference sequence). V shed 4 bases and J shed 1 base, with 20 bases lying between them. This CDR3 is 17 amino acids long.

This clone appeared once. The gene calls are TRBV7-9 and TRBJ2-7, with TRBD2 as a possible D gene (5 bases). The length of the CDR3 is 12 residues. In germline, CDR1 is SEHNR, CDR2 FQNEAQ (reference sequence). The V and J ends lost 5 bases and 5 bases respectively, with 10 bases between them. DNA for the CDR3: TGTGCCAGCAGCCTAGACTACCACGAGCAGTACTTC. Encoded protein: CASSLDYHEQYF. The variable domain in full, with the rest retrieved from reference TRBV7-9 and TRBJ2-7, is DTGVSQNPRHKITKRGQNVTFRCDPISEHNRLYWYRQTLGQGPEFLTYFQNEAQLEKSRLLSDRFSAERPKGSFSTLEIQRTEQGDSAMYLCASSLDYHEQYFGPGTRLTVT.

The rearrangement joins TRBV11-3 to TRBJ2-1; 8 bases map to TRBD2. The V and J ends lost 2 bases and 10 bases, in that order; junction bases with no gene match: 10. CDR1 is SGHNT, CDR2 YENEEA, per germline. CDR3 length equals 15 residues. This chain's CDR3 is CASSLTAGVWEEQFF. CDR3 DNA sequence: TGTGCCAGCAGCTTAACAGCGGGGGTCTGGGAGGAGCAGTTCTTC.

The rearrangement joins TRBV7-8 to TRBJ2-7, with D perhaps matching TRBD1 (6 bases). The CDR3 consists of 15 residues. The V and J ends lost 6 bases and 1 base respectively, with 16 bases between them. The germline gives CDR1 SGHVS, CDR2 FQNEAQ. CDR3 protein: CASSLGRGASYEQYF. Here the CDR3 DNA reads TGTGCCAGCAGTCTTGGCAGGGGAGCGTCCTACGAGCAGTACTTC. Combining the CDR3 with reference TRBV7-8 and TRBJ2-7 gives the whole variable domain GAGVSQSPRYKVAKRGQDVALRCDPISGHVSLFWYQQALGQGPEFLTYFQNEAQLDKSGLPSDRFFAERPEGSVSTLKIQRTQQEDSAVYLCASSLGRGASYEQYFGPGTRLTVT.

V usage is TRBV29-1 and J usage is TRBJ2-2, with TRBD2 matching over 10 bases. CDR1 and CDR2 from the germline V gene are SQVTM and ANQGSEA. Losses at the gene ends were 0 bases for V and 6 bases for J; bases not matched to a gene: 10. This CDR3 is 17 amino acids long. CDR3 amino acids: CSVEEQLAGKASGELFF. CDR3 nucleotides: TGCAGCGTTGAAGAGCAACTAGCGGGAAAAGCTTCCGGGGAGCTGTTTTTT.

The genes are TRBV3-1 (or the pseudogene TRBV3-2) and TRBJ1-5; D is unclear. CDR1 LGHDT and CDR2 YNNKEL come from the germline V gene (reference sequence). The V end lost 0 bases, the J end lost 4 bases, and 10 bases lay between the germline ends. There are 15 residues in the CDR3. CDR3 sequence (DNA): TGTGCCAGCAGCCAAGATGTGACTGGAAATCAGCCCCAGCATTTT. Amino acids: CASSQDVTGNQPQHF.

This clone was detected once. The rearrangement links TRBV29-1 to TRBJ1-3; 7 bases agree with TRBD1. Looked up from germline, CDR1 is SQVTM and CDR2 is ANQGSEA. V was pared by 4 bases and J by 4 bases, with 4 bases of the junction left unmatched. This CDR3 region has 13 residues. The CDR3, as DNA: TGCAGCGTTGGTGACAGGGAAGGAAACACCATATATTTT. Its translation is CSVGDREGNTIYF.

The chain has TRBV28 and TRBJ1-2, with 9 positions matching TRBD1. V was clipped by 8 bases and J by 7 bases; unmatched bases: 11. This CDR3 is built from 14 residues. CDR1 MDHEN and CDR2 SYDVKM come from the germline V gene. The CDR3 here is CASGSGQGSSGYTF. The DNA for the CDR3 is TGTGCCAGCGGTTCGGGACAGGGATCCAGTGGCTACACCTTC.

The genes are TRBV11-2 and TRBJ2-7, with 10 bases identical to TRBD2. The CDR3 consists of 15 residues. With V trimmed by 5 bases and J by 2 bases, 6 bases remained unmatched. Germline V gene sequence: CDR1 SGHAT, CDR2 FQNNGV. The DNA for the CDR3 is TGTGCCAGCAGCCCCGGGACTAGCGAGACCTACGAGCAGTACTTC. Translating gives CASSPGTSETYEQYF.

The rearrangement links TRBV2 to TRBJ1-6; D gene unclear. Looked up from germline, CDR1 is SNHLY and CDR2 is FYNNEI. Trimming shortened V by 6 bases and J by 7 bases, and 13 bases separated the two germline ends. The length of the CDR3 is 14 residues. The CDR3 spells CASSSTRENSPLHF. The DNA of the CDR3 is TGTGCCAGCAGCTCTACTAGGGAAAATTCACCCCTCCACTTT.

The chain joins TRBV6-2 or TRBV6-3 to TRBJ2-4; 8 bases are shared with TRBD1. V lost 1 base to trimming and J lost 0 bases; unmatched junction nucleotides: 5. The CDR3 loop spans 17 amino acids. From germline, CDR1 is MNHEY and CDR2 SVGEGT. The CDR3 loop reads CASSYWGQAIAKNIQYF. For the CDR3, the DNA is TGTGCCAGCAGTTACTGGGGACAGGCCATAGCCAAAAACATTCAGTACTTC.

About this clone itself: The sample contains more than one DNA sequence encoding this CDR3. The V and J genes are TRBV7-2 and TRBJ1-4; 9 bases are a match to TRBD1. There are 14 residues in the CDR3. The V and J ends lost 3 bases and 4 bases, in that order; junction bases with no gene match: 0. Germline CDR1 is SGHTA and CDR2 is FQGNSA. The CDR3 loop reads CASSLDRGNEKLFF. As DNA, the CDR3 is TGTGCCAGCAGCTTGGACAGGGGTAATGAAAAACTGTTTTTT.

The rearrangement uses TRBV27 and TRBJ2-1; D gene uncertain. Germline CDR1 and CDR2: MNHEY and SMNVEV (reference sequence). There are 16 residues in the CDR3. Trimming stripped 4 bases from V and 0 bases from J, with 13 bases between. CDR3 in DNA: TGTGCCAGCAGTTATGGAGTAGCCAGCTCCTACAATGAGCAGTTCTTC. Protein product: CASSYGVASSYNEQFF.

The V call is TRBV7-8, the J call TRBJ2-5; 11 nucleotides align to TRBD2. The CDR3 loop spans 15 amino acids. V lost 3 bases to trimming and J lost 5 bases; unmatched junction nucleotides: 5. Germline V lookup: CDR1 SGHVS, CDR2 FQNEAQ. Here the CDR3 reads CASSFLAGGGETQYF. DNA for the CDR3: TGTGCCAGCAGCTTTTTAGCGGGAGGGGGGGAGACCCAGTACTTC.

The V gene is TRBV5-6, the J gene TRBJ2-2; TRBD2 is a possible D gene (6 bases). The V and J ends lost 2 bases and 6 bases respectively, with 17 bases between them. The CDR3 length is 16 residues. Germline lookup yields CDR1 SGHDT and CDR2 YYEEEE. The CDR3 DNA follows: TGTGCCAGCAGCTTTAGAGGGAGGAAGGTCCCCGGGGAGCTGTTTTTT. Translated: CASSFRGRKVPGELFF.

This clone came up once. This chain connects TRBV7-2 to TRBJ2-1, with a weak D call TRBD2 (5 bases). From germline, CDR1 is SGHTA and CDR2 FQGNSA. This CDR3 has 13 residues. Trimming cost V 1 base and J 8 bases, with 9 bases left between them. CDR3 in DNA: TGTGCCAGCAGCTTAGAACTACTAGATGAGCAGTTCTTC. This translates into CASSLELLDEQFF.

V gene TRBV19 combines with J gene TRBJ2-2; the D gene is possibly TRBD2 (5 bases). The CDR3 spans 17 residues. V lost 7 bases, J lost 0 bases, and 18 bases lay in between. Germline V gene lookup returns CDR1 LNHDA and CDR2 SQIVND (reference sequence). Here the CDR3 reads CASTQGGLAANTGELFF. The CDR3 nucleotides are TGTGCCAGTACCCAAGGTGGGCTAGCAGCGAACACCGGGGAGCTGTTTTTT.

This sequence joins TRBV27 and TRBJ2-2; D remains ambiguous. V lost 6 bases and J 2 bases, leaving 7 bases between the germline ends. CDR1 and CDR2 (germline): MNHEY, SMNVEV (reference sequence). The CDR3 spans 13 residues. This CDR3 is CASRHRNTGELFF. The CDR3 DNA sequence: TGTGCCAGCAGACACCGTAACACCGGGGAGCTGTTTTTT.